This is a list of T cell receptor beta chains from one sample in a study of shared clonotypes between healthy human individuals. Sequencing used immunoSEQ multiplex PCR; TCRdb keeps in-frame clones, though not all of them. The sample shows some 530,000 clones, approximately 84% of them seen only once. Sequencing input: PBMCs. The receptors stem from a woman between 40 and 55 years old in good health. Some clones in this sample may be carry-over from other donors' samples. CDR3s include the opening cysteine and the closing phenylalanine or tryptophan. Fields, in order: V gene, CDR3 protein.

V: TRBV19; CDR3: CASSWTGGVTGELFF
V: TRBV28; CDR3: CASSLPGLAGRNYGYTF
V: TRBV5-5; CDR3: CASSYPDRGIVETQYF
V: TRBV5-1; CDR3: CASSRDDYSTDTQYF
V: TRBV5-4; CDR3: CASRSPSGTTDTQYF
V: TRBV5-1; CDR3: CASSTPRDSEQNTEAFF
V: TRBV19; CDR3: CASQDRGGKNTEAFF
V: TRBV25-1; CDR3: CASKVPSGANVLTF
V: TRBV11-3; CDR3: CASSLVIGGGGQETQYF
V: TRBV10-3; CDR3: CAISETGLAGAGELFF
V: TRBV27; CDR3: CASSLSQGVGYGYTF
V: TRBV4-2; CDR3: CASSQGRGAGQYEQYF
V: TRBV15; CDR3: CATSRDLDGLYGYTF
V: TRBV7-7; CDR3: CASSFAAPGNAGELFF
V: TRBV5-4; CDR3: CASSSRAGLGEKLFF
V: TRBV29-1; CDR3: CSVDWSPAGYTF
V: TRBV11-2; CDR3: CASSPYSGLLMNIQYF
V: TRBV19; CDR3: CASSTTSGAYNEQFF
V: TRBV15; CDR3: CATSRTYNQPQHF
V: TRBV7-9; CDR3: CASSLPNQPQHF
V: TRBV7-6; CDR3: CASSSHLAEAFF
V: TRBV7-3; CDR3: CASSLRVGQPYEQYF
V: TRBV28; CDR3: CASQNLAGELFF
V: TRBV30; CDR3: CAWQGRGGNEQYF
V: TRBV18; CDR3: CASSPQGRGLYGYTF
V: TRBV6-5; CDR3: CASRRATGGAEAFF
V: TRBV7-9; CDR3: CASSAPGQLYGYTF
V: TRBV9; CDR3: CASSPGGLDGYTF
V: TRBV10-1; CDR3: CASSEAGETYEQYF
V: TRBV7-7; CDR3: CASSQTYTDTQYF
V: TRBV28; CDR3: CASRPAPGLARAGDYNEQFF
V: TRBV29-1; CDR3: CSVLLRGGNSYNEQFF
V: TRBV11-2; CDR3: CASSARGLDGYEQYF
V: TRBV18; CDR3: CASSPVGGSEQYF
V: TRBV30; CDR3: CAWGTGDTEAFF
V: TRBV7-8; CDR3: CASSLRTGLHEQYF
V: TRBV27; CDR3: CASSSTPTGELFF
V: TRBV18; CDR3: CASSRDGGTYEQYF
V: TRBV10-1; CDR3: CASSEGKVGTSDNEQFF
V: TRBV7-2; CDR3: CASSFVGLAGMGTGELFF
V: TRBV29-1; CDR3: CSVGEAGAQLNF
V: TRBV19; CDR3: CASRSGTLTNQPQHF
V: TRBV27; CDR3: CASSLLGAHEQYF